The T cell receptor beta chain described here comes from a study of blood T cell repertoires in COVID-19. Study-level background: Researchers got acute and convalescent COVID-19 samples from the United States, Italy and Spain. Sample material is recorded as cDNA or gDNA derived from T cells, B-cell-depleted T cells, or PBMCs.

In the original workflow: The assay estimated nucleated cells by amplifying reference gene primers. Only in-frame clones appear in the TCRdb table, and some are missing; sequencing was by immunoSEQ multiplex PCR. D and trimming were read from the DNA, whereas the V and J calls and clone size are those reported in that table. The sample includes about 70,000 clones, around 87% of them seen just once. V was clipped by 4 bases and J by 3 bases; unmatched bases: 3. In germline, CDR1 is MNHEY, CDR2 SMNVEV (reference sequence). The CDR3 is made up of 13 amino acids. The sequence came from a woman under 30 with acute or convalescent COVID-19. This chain connects TRBV27 to TRBJ2-7; 7 bases align to TRBD1. Sequencing was done on a sample of peripheral blood. The CDR3 reads CASSSGQNYEQYF. In DNA form, the CDR3 reads TGTGCCAGCAGTTCGGGACAGAACTACGAGCAGTACTTC.